The 25 T cell receptor beta chains given below trace back to one sample, sequenced in a study of molecular identifiers for immune sequencing clone quantification. MiXCR was run by TCRdb on the PCR reads, yielding one entry per CDR3 protein. This sample has around 480,000 distinct CDR3 sequences, with about 20% found just once. The sample taken for sequencing was naive CD8+ T cells from blood, with Jurkat cell RNA spiked in. Subset meaning: FACS-sorted CD8+CD4-CCR7+CD45RA+ naive T cells. These receptors all stem from a human donor in good health. Some libraries in this study had Jurkat cell RNA spiked in.

This clonotype was picked up a small number of times. This chain connects TRBV4-3 to TRBJ1-6; perhaps TRBD1 as D (5 bases). This CDR3 comprises 17 residues. Trimming removed 1 base at V and 0 bases at J, with 10 bases between. Germline loops: CDR1 LGHNA, CDR2 YSLEER. The CDR3 bases are TGCGCCAGCAGCCAAGGAGCGGGGGGCTCCTATAATTCACCCCTCCACTTT. Protein product: CASSQGAGGSYNSPLHF.

This clonotype was seen more than once but under ten times. This chain connects TRBV13 to TRBJ1-6, with D perhaps matching TRBD1 (6 bases). The CDR3 covers 15 residues. Germline V lookup: CDR1 PRHDT, CDR2 FYEKMQ (reference sequence). V lost 5 bases and J 6 bases, leaving 14 bases between the germline ends. The CDR3 sequence: CASSLRGVSNSPLHF. In DNA, the CDR3 is TGTGCCAGCAGCCTCAGGGGTGTATCTAATTCACCCCTCCACTTT.

This chain uses TRBV30 with TRBJ2-1; D gene ambiguous. V lost 4 bases and J lost 8, with 12 bases in between. CDR1 is GTSNPN, CDR2 SVGIG, per germline (reference sequence). This CDR3 is 12 amino acids long. The CDR3, as DNA: TGTGCCTGGACGGGCTCCCCCTATGAGCAGTTCTTC. As protein: CAWTGSPYEQFF. The variable domain in full, completed from reference TRBV30 and TRBJ2-1, reads SQTIHQWPATLVQPVGSPLSLECTVEGTSNPNLYWYRQAAGRGLQLLFYSVGIGQISSEVPQNLSASRPQDRQFILSSKKLLLSDSGFYLCAWTGSPYEQFFGPGTRLTVL.

This clonotype was counted a few times. V and J are TRBV30 and TRBJ1-1; 8 positions agree with TRBD1. V shed 0 bases, J shed 3 bases, and the junction held 3 bases outside the gene matches. Per germline, CDR1 GTSNPN and CDR2 SVGIG (reference sequence). The CDR3 spans 14 residues. The CDR3 DNA reads as TGTGCCTGGAGTGTAGACAGGGGCTACACTGAAGCTTTCTTT. Encoded protein: CAWSVDRGYTEAFF.

The chain is built from TRBV9 and TRBJ2-1, with 9 bases aligning to TRBD1. With V trimmed by 3 bases and J by 4 bases, 11 bases remained unmatched. CDR3 size: 17 residues. The germline gives CDR1 SGDLS, CDR2 YYNGEE. CDR3: CASSGPGGQGTYNEQFF. In DNA, the CDR3 is TGTGCCAGCAGCGGACCCGGGGGACAGGGAACGTACAATGAGCAGTTCTTC.

The sample holds a few counts of this clonotype. This chain connects TRBV6-2 or TRBV6-3 to TRBJ1-2; 7 nucleotides agree with TRBD1. This CDR3 comprises 20 residues. The V gene end was trimmed by 3 bases and the J gene end by 4 bases; junction bases not matched to a gene: 23. Germline V gene data show CDR1 as MNHEY and CDR2 as SVGEGT. CDR3 region: CASSYSTTGDEIRSGYGYTF. The DNA for the CDR3 is TGTGCCAGCAGTTATTCCACCACAGGGGACGAGATCAGGTCCGGCTATGGCTACACCTTC.

This clonotype has a count of ten or more. The chain is built from TRBV4-3 and TRBJ2-7, with 9 positions matching TRBD1. CDR3 length: 15 residues. Trimming at V came to 4 bases and at J to 4 bases, leaving 8 bases not matched to a gene. Germline lookup yields CDR1 LGHNA and CDR2 YSLEER. In DNA, the CDR3 is TGCGCCAGCAGCCCGACCGGGACAGGGATTTACGAGCAGTACTTC. Protein: CASSPTGTGIYEQYF.

Details on this clonotype: The junction and the germline gene differ at one end; a read error may be behind it. J is TRBJ2-7 and V is TRBV10-3, with D unclear. The CDR3 covers 12 residues. The germline V gene encodes CDR1 ENHRY and CDR2 SYGVKD. This CDR3 is CAIRAHTHERYF. The CDR3 bases are TGTGCCATCAGGGCCCACACACACGAGCGGTACTTC.

This clonotype was observed a few times. The gene calls are TRBV4-2 and TRBJ2-7, with TRBD2 as a possible D gene (6 bases). Germline assignment: CDR1 LGHNA and CDR2 YNFKEQ. V shed 0 bases and J shed 3 bases, with 18 bases lying between them. The CDR3 runs 17 residues. CDR3 nucleotide sequence: TGTGCCAGCAGCCAAGATCCCCCATGGGGGACTTTCTACGAGCAGTACTTC. It is translated as CASSQDPPWGTFYEQYF.

This clonotype was seen more than once but under ten times. This chain connects TRBV11-2 to TRBJ1-4; no definite D call. Germline assignment: CDR1 SGHAT and CDR2 FQNNGV. The CDR3 extends over 15 amino acids. V was cut by 5 bases and J by 7 bases, with 17 bases left in between. CDR3 DNA sequence: TGTGCCAGCAGCCGGACGGATTGGGCGGGTGAAAAACTGTTTTTT. It is translated as CASSRTDWAGEKLFF.

This clonotype was found many times. The rearrangement uses TRBV7-9 and TRBJ2-7, with TRBD2 matching 13 bases. J was trimmed by 5 bases and V by 5 bases; bases with no gene match: 6. CDR3 length: 15 amino acids. Germline V lookup: CDR1 SEHNR, CDR2 FQNEAQ (reference sequence). In DNA form, the CDR3 reads TGTGCCAGCAGCCTCACTAGCGGGGGGGCCGACGAGCAGTACTTC. Protein: CASSLTSGGADEQYF.

This clonotype was seen only a few times. This chain links TRBV12-3 or TRBV12-4 with TRBJ2-1, with a possible D match to TRBD2 (7 bases). This CDR3 has 16 residues. V dropped 8 bases and J dropped 4 bases, with 21 bases sitting between them. The CDR3 sequence: CASSIGVAGAYNEQFF. The CDR3 coding sequence is TGTGCCAGCTCAATAGGGGTCGCGGGGGCGTACAATGAGCAGTTCTTC.

The rearrangement uses TRBV19 and TRBJ2-7, with D perhaps TRBD1 (5 bases). The germline V gene encodes CDR1 LNHDA and CDR2 SQIVND (reference sequence). V was cut by 5 bases and J by 6 bases, with 17 bases left in between. This CDR3 is 14 amino acids long. CDR3 residues: CASSPFQGSGEQYF. The CDR3 nucleotides read TGTGCCAGTAGTCCCTTTCAGGGCTCTGGCGAGCAGTACTTC. The full variable domain, rest sourced from reference TRBV19 and TRBJ2-7, is DGGITQSPKYLFRKEGQNVTLSCEQNLNHDAMYWYRQDPGQGLRLIYYSQIVNDFQKGDIAEGYSVSREKKESFPLTVTSAQKNPTAFYLCASSPFQGSGEQYFGPGTRLTVT.

This clonotype has a count of ten or more. The chain has TRBV24-1 and TRBJ2-5; either TRBD1 or TRBD2 may fit D (5 bases each). Between the trimmed V and J ends, which lost 1 base and 0 bases, there was a span of 14 bases. The CDR3 runs to 17 residues. Germline CDR1 is KGHDR and CDR2 is SFDVKD. CDR3 coding DNA: TGTGCCACCAGTGATTTTATGGTCGGGGCGTACCAAGAGACCCAGTACTTC. The encoded protein is CATSDFMVGAYQETQYF.

This clonotype occurred a few times. The rearrangement joins TRBV28 to TRBJ2-5, with TRBD1 matching 9 bases. Germline values: CDR1 MDHEN, CDR2 SYDVKM. The V segment lost 2 bases and the J segment 7 bases; nucleotides outside the gene matches: 5. The CDR3 covers 14 residues. The CDR3 region has the DNA TGTGCCAGCAGTTTAAGGACGACAGGGGGGACCCAGTACTTC. This codes for CASSLRTTGGTQYF. Full variable domain (remainder filled in from reference TRBV28 and TRBJ2-5): DVKVTQSSRYLVKRTGEKVFLECVQDMDHENMFWYRQDPGLGLRLIYFSYDVKMKEKGDIPEGYSVSREKKERFSLILESASTNQTSMYLCASSLRTTGGTQYFGPGTRLLVL.

This clonotype has at least ten counts. The CDR3 reads CASSGQGASNQPQHF. The CDR3 DNA reads as TGTGCCAGTAGTGGACAGGGGGCGAGCAATCAGCCCCAGCATTTT. V gene TRBV19 combines with J gene TRBJ1-5; 11 nucleotides align to TRBD1. V lost 5 bases and J lost 1; bases outside the gene matches: 1. The CDR3 spans 15 residues. Germline V lookup: CDR1 LNHDA, CDR2 SQIVND (reference sequence). The full variable domain, completed using reference TRBV19 and TRBJ1-5, is DGGITQSPKYLFRKEGQNVTLSCEQNLNHDAMYWYRQDPGQGLRLIYYSQIVNDFQKGDIAEGYSVSREKKESFPLTVTSAQKNPTAFYLCASSGQGASNQPQHFGDGTRLSIL.

Worth noting for this clonotype: With a much larger clone just one base away, this may be a read error. CDR3 residues: CASGEGVRRSSYEQYF. Here the CDR3 DNA reads TGTGCCAGCGGTGAAGGCGTCAGAAGGAGCTCCTACGAGCAGTACTTC. The chain recombines TRBV2 with TRBJ2-7, with D hard to call. The CDR3 runs 16 residues. Germline assignment: CDR1 SNHLY and CDR2 FYNNEI.

This clonotype has a count of ten or more. The J gene is TRBJ2-3, the V gene TRBV27, with a possible D match to TRBD2 (5 bases). Germline V gives CDR1 MNHEY, CDR2 SMNVEV (reference sequence). This CDR3 has 15 residues. The ends were cut back, 4 bases at V and 1 base at J, with 12 bases in the middle. In nucleotides, the CDR3 is TGTGCCAGCAGTTCCTACCTGGAGGGCACAGATACGCAGTATTTT. Protein: CASSSYLEGTDTQYF.

As for this clonotype: A much larger clone differs from this one at a single base, so this may be a read error. This chain links TRBV7-9 with TRBJ2-5, with D possibly called TRBD1 or TRBD2 (5 bases each). With 6 bases removed from V and 1 base from J, the gap between germline ends came to 9 bases. This CDR3 region has 13 residues. Germline CDR1 is SEHNR and CDR2 is FQNEAQ (reference sequence). The CDR3 region is CASRRDAQETQYF. DNA of the CDR3: TGTGCCAGCAGACGGGACGCCCAAGAGACCCAGTACTTC.

In its sample, this clonotype was seen many times. CDR3: CASSPRQGSYEQYF. Written as DNA, the CDR3 is TGTGCCAGCAGCCCCCGACAGGGCTCCTACGAGCAGTACTTC. The chain joins TRBV7-6 to TRBJ2-7; the match to TRBD1 covers 7 bases. CDR3 size: 14 residues. The V gene's germline CDR1 is SGHVS and CDR2 FNYEAQ. The V gene end was trimmed by 5 bases and the J gene end by 0 bases; junction bases not matched to a gene: 4.

A single count supports this clonotype. A read error may be the cause here, since a much bigger clone is one base away. CDR3 DNA: TGTGCCAGCAGGGGGTCTCGGGCGCAGTATTTT. Translation: CASRGSRAQYF. V gene TRBV28 combines with J gene TRBJ2-3; D remains ambiguous. Germline lookup yields CDR1 MDHEN and CDR2 SYDVKM. The ends were cut back, 6 bases at V and 10 bases at J, with 11 bases in the middle. This CDR3 has 11 amino acids.

The CDR3 sequence: CASSSRDRLANYGYTF. In DNA, the CDR3 is TGTGCCAGCAGCTCACGGGACCGATTAGCTAACTATGGCTACACCTTC. The rearrangement links TRBV9 to TRBJ1-2; D may be TRBD1 (5 bases). The CDR3 consists of 16 residues. Germline loops: CDR1 SGDLS, CDR2 YYNGEE. V lost 4 bases and J lost 0, with 16 bases in between. Full variable domain (outside the CDR3, taken from reference TRBV9 and TRBJ1-2): DSGVTQTPKHLITATGQRVTLRCSPRSGDLSVYWYQQSLDQGLQFLIQYYNGEERAKGNILERFSAQQFPDLHSELNLSSLELGDSALYFCASSSRDRLANYGYTFGSGTRLTVV.

This clonotype came up a few times. This chain links TRBV15 with TRBJ2-7; 11 nucleotides match TRBD1. This CDR3 has 16 residues. Germline V gene lookup returns CDR1 LNHNV and CDR2 YYDKDF (reference sequence). With 0 bases clipped from V and 4 bases from J, the junction kept 5 bases outside the gene matches. CDR3 loop: CATSRDLGQGVYEQYF. The CDR3 DNA is TGTGCCACCAGCAGAGATCTGGGACAGGGGGTTTACGAGCAGTACTTC.

This clonotype was counted at least ten times. The chain has TRBV28 and TRBJ1-1; weak D call: TRBD1 (5 bases). The V gene's germline CDR1 is MDHEN and CDR2 SYDVKM. Trimming left V 2 bases short and J 2 bases short, with 6 bases between. The CDR3 runs to 13 residues. The CDR3 loop reads CASSLGANTEAFF. The DNA of the CDR3 is TGTGCCAGCAGTTTAGGGGCAAACACTGAAGCTTTCTTT.

Regarding this clonotype: The final CDR3 position lacks the conserved phenylalanine or tryptophan, pointing to a likely read error. This chain connects TRBV7-2 to TRBJ2-5; 8 nucleotides agree with TRBD1. The V gene end was trimmed by 7 bases and the J gene end by 4 bases; junction bases not matched to a gene: 11. In germline, CDR1 is SGHTA, CDR2 FQGNSA. The CDR3 runs to 15 residues. The CDR3 DNA follows: TGTGCCAGCAACCCGGACAGGGCCTCGGGAGAGACCCAGTACCTC. Amino acid sequence: CASNPDRASGETQYL.